This TCR beta chain was identified during a study of blood T cell repertoires in COVID-19. Per the authors' pipeline: How many nucleated cells were present was estimated from reference gene primer amplification. Data came from immunoSEQ multiplex PCR; TCRdb stores just in-frame clones and leaves some out. D and trimming come from the DNA, and the V and J calls and clone size come from that table. The table lists roughly 200,000 clones, roughly 83% of them singletons. This study enrolled people aged roughly 18 to 90 from around 26 US geographic areas. Donors in Cohort 3 who had recovered were those with two negative PCRs, healthcare professional clearance, or resolution of their symptoms. This TCR derives from a woman in her 30s who had recovered from COVID-19. Sequencing was carried out using PBMCs or T cells enriched from blood (not recorded which).

CDR3 DNA: TGTGCCAGCAGCGTAGCTTTGGGAGGGCACTATGGCTACACCTTC. Translation gives CASSVALGGHYGYTF. The genes are TRBV9 and TRBJ1-2; D is unclear. The CDR3 sequence is 15 residues long. CDR1 and CDR2 (germline): SGDLS, YYNGEE. V lost 0 bases to trimming and J lost 3 bases, with 12 bases between them.